These 14 T cell receptor beta chains originate from one sample sequenced in a study of identical twins. One entry per CDR3 protein, called by TCRdb with MiXCR from the 5' RACE reads. The repertoire holds 1.5 million to 2 million distinct CDR3 sequences, roughly 35% seen once, with approximately 0.29% in the top ten. Material: cord blood. These receptors came from a newborn girl in good health.

This CDR3 reads CASSVGVGRNQPQHF. In DNA form, the CDR3 reads TGTGCCAGCAGCGTAGGGGTGGGGCGCAATCAGCCCCAGCATTTT. The chain has TRBV9 and TRBJ1-5; a possible D gene is TRBD1 (5 bases). CDR3 length equals 15 residues. V lost 0 bases and J lost 2, with 9 bases in between. Germline CDR1 reads SGDLS; CDR2 reads YYNGEE. Combining the CDR3 with reference TRBV9 and TRBJ1-5 gives the whole variable domain DSGVTQTPKHLITATGQRVTLRCSPRSGDLSVYWYQQSLDQGLQFLIQYYNGEERAKGNILERFSAQQFPDLHSELNLSSLELGDSALYFCASSVGVGRNQPQHFGDGTRLSIL.

This clonotype appeared a few times. This chain joins TRBV27 and TRBJ2-1, with D possibly TRBD1 on 6 matching bases. The germline V and J ends were trimmed by 6 bases and 5 bases, with 20 bases remaining between them. Germline CDR1 reads MNHEY; CDR2 reads SMNVEV (reference sequence). The CDR3 sequence is 16 residues long. DNA of the CDR3: TGTGCCAGCAGCCAACAGGGTAACTCAATGGACAATGAGCAGTTCTTC. Amino acids: CASSQQGNSMDNEQFF.

This clonotype was detected a few times. The CDR3 reads CASSLSTGKLFF. As DNA, the CDR3 is TGTGCCAGCAGTTTATCAACCGGAAAACTGTTTTTT. The rearrangement links TRBV12-3 or TRBV12-4 to TRBJ1-4; the D is unclear. The CDR3 sequence is 12 residues long. Trimming removed 2 bases from V and 10 bases from J, with 8 bases in between.

Points on this clonotype: A read error may explain this, as a much larger clone is one base away. This rearrangement joins TRBV10-1 to TRBJ2-5; D tentatively fits TRBD1 or TRBD2 (5 bases each). Looked up from germline, CDR1 is WNHNN and CDR2 is SYGVQD (reference sequence). The CDR3 spans 15 residues. The CDR3 here is CAGSEGTPGQETQYF. The CDR3 bases are TGCGCCGGCAGTGAAGGGACCCCAGGGCAAGAGACCCAGTACTTC.

This clonotype came up a few times. The rearrangement joins TRBV4-2 to TRBJ2-2; TRBD1 might be the D (5 bases). Germline values: CDR1 LGHNA, CDR2 YNFKEQ. V was shortened by 2 bases and J by 7 bases, with 11 bases between the two germline ends. The CDR3 covers 14 residues. CDR3: CASSQQRQIGELFF. CDR3 nucleotides: TGTGCCAGCAGCCAACAACGACAGATCGGGGAGCTGTTTTTT.

This rearrangement joins TRBV6-5 to TRBJ2-2, with D possibly matching TRBD1 (6 bases). The CDR3 consists of 18 residues. Germline assignment: CDR1 MNHEY and CDR2 SVGAGI. Trimming removed 0 bases at V and 6 bases at J, with 20 bases between. For the CDR3, the DNA is TGTGCCAGCAGTTACTCGAGCTTGAACAGGGTAGATGCCGGGGAGCTGTTTTTT. Amino acid sequence: CASSYSSLNRVDAGELFF.

The chain carries TRBV5-1 and TRBJ2-7; D gene ambiguous. This CDR3 region has 14 residues. Trimming pared 0 bases from V and 3 bases from J, leaving 10 bases between. Germline V lookup: CDR1 SGHRS, CDR2 YFSETQ. In DNA, the CDR3 is TGCGCCAGCAGCTTGGTTGGCAGAGACTACGAGCAGTACTTC. It is translated as CASSLVGRDYEQYF.

Written as DNA, the CDR3 is TGTGCCAGCACTACTTTCCGGACGGCGAACACTGAAGCTTTCTTT. Translating it yields CASTTFRTANTEAFF. V and J are TRBV27 and TRBJ1-1; D unresolved. The V gene lost 7 bases and the J gene lost 1 base, with 16 bases spanning the gap. This CDR3 region has 15 residues. CDR1 MNHEY and CDR2 SMNVEV come from the germline V gene (reference sequence).

This clonotype turned up a few times. This chain links TRBV18 with TRBJ2-7; no definite D call. Germline-derived CDR1 and CDR2 are KGHSH and LQKENI. Between the trimmed V and J ends, which lost 5 bases and 3 bases, there was a span of 14 bases. CDR3 length equals 14 residues. CDR3 DNA sequence: TGTGCCAGCTCAACCCGAACTACCAACTACGAGCAGTACTTC. It encodes CASSTRTTNYEQYF. Variable domain in full (rest from reference TRBV18 and TRBJ2-7): NAGVMQNPRHLVRRRGQEARLRCSPMKGHSHVYWYRQLPEEGLKFMVYLQKENIIDESGMPKERFSAEFPKEGPSILRIQQVVRGDSAAYFCASSTRTTNYEQYFGPGTRLTVT.

This clonotype was seen just once. CDR3 in DNA: TGTGCCAGTCAGACAGGTTATGGGCTGCACAATGAGCAGTTCTTC. This gives the protein CASQTGYGLHNEQFF. The chain combines TRBV9 with TRBJ2-1; D may be TRBD1 (6 bases). Per germline, CDR1 SGDLS and CDR2 YYNGEE. The V gene lost 8 bases and the J gene lost 5 bases, with 20 bases spanning the gap. The CDR3 sequence is 15 residues long.

This clonotype was recorded many times. The junction departs from germline at one end; a sequencing error may be responsible. CDR3 coding DNA: TGTGCCAGCAGCCAAGTCTCAGGGTATGGCTACACCTTC. Encoded protein: CASSQVSGYGYTF. V is TRBV4-1 and J is TRBJ1-2, with D possibly being TRBD1 (5 bases). The germline V gene has CDR1 MGHRA and CDR2 YSYEKL. There are 13 residues in the CDR3.

This clonotype was counted a few times. The CDR3 loop is CASSFDSGSSYNEQFF. DNA for the CDR3: TGTGCCAGCAGTTTCGATAGCGGGAGCTCCTACAATGAGCAGTTCTTC. The J gene is TRBJ2-1, the V gene TRBV28; 9 nucleotides agree with TRBD2. CDR1 and CDR2 from the germline V gene are MDHEN and SYDVKM. V was clipped by 3 bases and J by 0 bases; unmatched bases: 3. The CDR3 totals 16 residues.

Notes on this clonotype: One end of the junction is discordant with germline, which a read error may explain. J is TRBJ1-1 and V is TRBV29-1, with TRBD1 matching over 7 bases. CDR1 SQVTM and CDR2 ANQGSEA come from the germline V gene. This CDR3 spans 15 amino acids. CDR3 nucleotide sequence: TGCGGCGTTGGGACGGGACAGCTCCAGAACACTGAAGCTTTCTTT. Amino acid sequence: CGVGTGQLQNTEAFF.

The chain is built from TRBV5-1 and TRBJ2-3; 9 nucleotides agree with TRBD2. This CDR3 is 15 amino acids long. CDR1 is SGHRS and CDR2 is YFSETQ in the germline V gene. V gave up 4 bases and J gave up 1 base; unmatched junction bases: 4. The CDR3 DNA follows: TGCGCCAGCAGCGCGGGAGGGGGGGGCACAGATACGCAGTATTTT. Amino acid sequence: CASSAGGGGTDTQYF.